A selection of T cell receptor beta chains follows, all from one sample in a study of blood T cell repertoires in COVID-19. Repertoires were generated with immunoSEQ multiplex PCR, while TCRdb's copy carries only in-frame clones and drops some. The table has roughly 360,000 clones, around 87% seen once; the top ten hold roughly 0.97%. Input material: PBMCs or T cells enriched from blood (not recorded which). The receptors here all came from a woman in her 30s with acute COVID-19. CDR3s include the opening cysteine and the closing phenylalanine or tryptophan. A D gene is named only where the DNA matches it firmly. Rows give clone size only sometimes, using once, few, many, or a class for an expanded clone.

j_gene: TRBJ1-4; abundance: .; v_gene: TRBV29-1; d_gene: .; CDR3aa: CSVEDLSQGYEKLFF; CDR3nt: TGCAGCGTTGAAGATCTTAGCCAGGGCTACGAAAAACTGTTTTTT
j_gene: TRBJ2-6; abundance: .; v_gene: TRBV4-1; d_gene: .; CDR3aa: CASSREGANVLTF; CDR3nt: TGCGCCAGCAGCCGCGAAGGGGCCAACGTCCTGACTTTC
j_gene: TRBJ1-1; abundance: .; v_gene: TRBV7-2; d_gene: .; CDR3aa: CASSLVFRQGNTEAFF; CDR3nt: TGTGCCAGCAGCTTAGTTTTCCGGCAGGGGAACACTGAAGCTTTCTTT
j_gene: TRBJ2-3; abundance: .; v_gene: TRBV5-6; d_gene: .; CDR3aa: CASSPGLVGTDTQYF; CDR3nt: TGTGCCAGCAGCCCCGGACTGGTGGGCACAGATACGCAGTATTTT
j_gene: TRBJ2-1; abundance: .; v_gene: TRBV11-2; d_gene: TRBD2; CDR3aa: CASSLGLAGDNEQFF; CDR3nt: TGTGCCAGCAGCTTGGGGCTAGCGGGAGATAATGAGCAGTTCTTC
j_gene: TRBJ2-5; abundance: .; v_gene: TRBV11-2; d_gene: .; CDR3aa: CASRSPRTVIQETQYF; CDR3nt: TGTGCCAGCCGCTCCCCCCGGACAGTAATCCAAGAGACCCAGTACTTC
j_gene: TRBJ1-6; abundance: .; v_gene: TRBV27; d_gene: .; CDR3aa: CASTQGTGSYNSPLHF; CDR3nt: TGTGCCAGCACCCAAGGAACAGGGTCCTATAATTCACCCCTCCACTTT
j_gene: TRBJ1-1; abundance: .; v_gene: TRBV7-2; d_gene: TRBD1; CDR3aa: CASSWGTGKTEAFF; CDR3nt: TGTGCCAGCAGCTGGGGGACAGGGAAGACTGAAGCTTTCTTT
j_gene: TRBJ2-3; abundance: .; v_gene: TRBV19; d_gene: TRBD1; CDR3aa: CASGQGRTDTQYF; CDR3nt: TGTGCCAGTGGACAGGGGAGGACAGATACGCAGTATTTT
j_gene: TRBJ1-1; abundance: .; v_gene: TRBV2; d_gene: TRBD1; CDR3aa: CATSGTGLNTEAFF; CDR3nt: TGTGCCACTTCCGGGACAGGGTTAAACACTGAAGCTTTCTTT
j_gene: TRBJ2-7; abundance: .; v_gene: TRBV28; d_gene: TRBD1; CDR3aa: CASRDRVNEQYF; CDR3nt: TGTGCCAGCAGAGACAGGGTTAACGAGCAGTACTTC
j_gene: TRBJ1-5; abundance: .; v_gene: TRBV6-5; d_gene: .; CDR3aa: CATGATLQPQHF; CDR3nt: TGTGCCACCGGTGCCACTCTACAGCCCCAGCATTTT
j_gene: TRBJ1-5; abundance: .; v_gene: TRBV7-2; d_gene: TRBD1; CDR3aa: CASSPDRGANQPQHF; CDR3nt: TGTGCCAGCAGTCCAGACAGGGGCGCCAATCAGCCCCAGCATTTT
j_gene: TRBJ2-2; abundance: few; v_gene: TRBV2; d_gene: TRBD1; CDR3aa: CASSAQGAVGTGELFF; CDR3nt: TGTGCCAGCAGCGCCCAGGGGGCCGTGGGCACCGGGGAGCTGTTTTTT
j_gene: TRBJ1-2; abundance: .; v_gene: TRBV12-3/TRBV12-4; d_gene: .; CDR3aa: CASSFIPGDGYTF; CDR3nt: TGTGCCAGCAGTTTTATACCAGGGGATGGCTACACCTTC
j_gene: TRBJ1-4; abundance: .; v_gene: TRBV7-2; d_gene: TRBD1; CDR3aa: CASHTSGQPNEKLFF; CDR3nt: TGTGCCAGCCACACTTCGGGACAGCCTAATGAAAAACTGTTTTTT
j_gene: TRBJ2-3; abundance: .; v_gene: TRBV9; d_gene: TRBD2; CDR3aa: CASSVGLAGSDTQYF; CDR3nt: TGTGCCAGCAGCGTAGGACTAGCGGGCTCAGATACGCAGTATTTT
j_gene: TRBJ1-2; abundance: .; v_gene: TRBV4-1; d_gene: .; CDR3aa: CASSQGTPGWYGYTF; CDR3nt: TGCGCCAGCAGCCAAGGGACTCCCGGTTGGTATGGCTACACCTTC
j_gene: TRBJ1-5; abundance: .; v_gene: TRBV6-1; d_gene: .; CDR3aa: CASSDLIGYSNQPQHF; CDR3nt: TGTGCCAGCAGTGACTTGATCGGGTACAGCAATCAGCCCCAGCATTTT
j_gene: TRBJ2-7; abundance: .; v_gene: TRBV28; d_gene: .; CDR3aa: CASAGPLYEQYF; CDR3nt: TGTGCCTCTGCGGGTCCTCTCTACGAGCAGTACTTC
j_gene: TRBJ1-6; abundance: .; v_gene: TRBV18; d_gene: .; CDR3aa: CASSPRREQSPLHF; CDR3nt: TGTGCCAGCTCACCACGCAGGGAACAATCACCCCTCCACTTT
j_gene: TRBJ2-7; abundance: .; v_gene: TRBV9; d_gene: TRBD1; CDR3aa: CASSVRDRGSYEQYF; CDR3nt: TGTGCCAGCAGCGTCCGGGACAGGGGATCCTACGAGCAGTACTTC
j_gene: TRBJ2-1; abundance: .; v_gene: TRBV3-1/TRBV3-2; d_gene: .; CDR3aa: CASSQAMGGQFF; CDR3nt: TGTGCCAGCAGCCAGGCTATGGGGGGGCAGTTCTTC
j_gene: TRBJ1-1; abundance: once; v_gene: TRBV5-1; d_gene: .; CDR3aa: CASSLVWTANTEAFF; CDR3nt: TGCGCCAGCAGCTTGGTTTGGACAGCGAACACTGAAGCTTTCTTT